This T cell receptor beta chain was sequenced in a study of T cell changes during pregnancy in multiple sclerosis. This CDR3 spans 15 amino acids. The protocol was immunoSEQ multiplex PCR, while the TCRdb copy is restricted to in-frame clones and leaves out a portion. The table includes tens of thousands of clones, just over 90% detected once. Here the sequenced sample was CD4+ T cells from peripheral blood mononuclear cells, taken in the second trimester of pregnancy. V gene TRBV12-1 combines with J gene TRBJ2-1; the table assigns TRBD2, which was not confirmed against the DNA. TRBV12-1 is reported as a pseudogene. The sequence derives from a female donor with multiple sclerosis, enrolled in a pregnancy study. CDR3 region: CASSPRTSGRVEQFF. As DNA, the CDR3 is TGTGCCAGCAGCCCAAGGACTAGCGGGAGGGTTGAGCAGTTCTTC.